This TCR beta chain was obtained from a study of Graves' ophthalmopathy and Graves' hyperthyroidism. The wider study: Hyperthyroidism showing no ophthalmopathy within 18 months of follow-up was stable.

CDR1 MNHEY and CDR2 SMNVEV come from the germline V gene (reference sequence). V was shortened by 9 bases and J by 5 bases, with 10 bases between the two germline ends. The CDR3 is made up of 11 amino acids. Regarding this clonotype: Its antigen is as yet unknown.

The authors amplified TCR beta CDR3 regions, and they did so from RNA transcripts for repertoire sequencing. First-round RT-PCR with HTBI primers preceded a second-round multiplex PCR. TCRdb re-called the multiplex PCR reads with MiXCR, one entry per CDR3 protein. The sample includes around 1,200,000 distinct CDR3 sequences, about two fifths of them seen just once. Study-wide results and caveats: With approximately 90% sensitivity and less than 83% specificity, a 13-signature model separated ophthalmopathy from stable hyperthyroidism. Blood repertoires reportedly contained most expanded thyroid clonotypes above 0.001 frequency.

Hyperthyroidism cases were recent diagnoses of under 2 months' duration in people aged 18 to 65. Specimen: peripheral blood or thyroid tissue (not recorded which). The source is an adult man with Graves' hyperthyroidism. The chain is built from TRBV27 and TRBJ1-2; D is possibly TRBD1 (5 bases). The CDR3 here is CASGGIYGYTF. CDR3 DNA: TGTGCCAGTGGGGGGATTTATGGCTACACCTTC.